This TCR beta chain emerged from a study of OX40 agonist ivuxolimab in advanced cancers. Study findings and constraints: At 0.1 to 3.0 mg/kg, clonal expansion of CD4+ and CD8+ blood T cells had occurred by week 6.

Patients with autoimmune history or systemic immunosuppression were excluded. Generated by immunoSEQ multiplex PCR, the TCRdb table keeps only in-frame clones and is missing some. The sample carries 100,000 or so clones, approximately 90% recorded once. Comment on this clone: What it binds is unknown.

The sequence derives from an adult with an advanced solid tumor such as melanoma, head and neck, liver or kidney cancer. The sample was CD4+ or CD8+ T cells sorted from blood, taken in a trial of the OX40 agonist ivuxolimab.

The CDR3 here is CASSPRERGETQYF. CDR3 DNA sequence: TGTGCCAGCTCACCACGCGAACGCGGCGAGACCCAGTACTTC. This chain joins TRBV18 and TRBJ2-5; D unresolved. The germline CDR1 and CDR2 sequences are KGHSH and LQKENI. With 1 base removed from V and 5 bases from J, the gap between germline ends came to 11 bases. The CDR3 covers 14 residues.